This T cell receptor (beta chain) is drawn from a study of blood T cell repertoires in COVID-19. There are 12 residues in the CDR3. Germline loops: CDR1 MNHEY, CDR2 SVGAGI. J was trimmed by 8 bases and V by 9 bases; bases with no gene match: 4. Methods used by the authors: Estimation of nucleated cell counts relied on the amplification of reference gene primers. Measured with immunoSEQ multiplex PCR; TCRdb has only the in-frame clones, and not every one. V, J and clone size reflect that table, while D and trimming were determined from the DNA. The sample contains some 97,000 clones, more than 65% of which appear only once.

The sequencing input was peripheral blood. The gene calls are TRBV6-5 and TRBJ1-3; 10 positions match TRBD1. The sequence came from a woman aged 65 to 85 with acute or convalescent COVID-19. The DNA for the CDR3 is TGTGCCAGTAGGACAGGGGGAGACACCATATATTTT. Its protein is CASRTGGDTIYF.